This TCR beta chain was obtained from a study of T cells in Graves' hyperthyroidism and ophthalmopathy. From RNA transcripts, TCR beta CDR3 regions were amplified. First-round RT-PCR of the TCR CDR3 relied on the HTBI primer set. TCRdb recomputed calls from the multiplex PCR reads with MiXCR, one row per CDR3 protein. The data show 450,000 to 650,000 distinct CDR3 sequences, roughly 15% seen once. The junction had 11 bases not matched to a gene; V was cut back by 1 base and J by 3 bases. The germline CDR1 and CDR2 sequences are LGHDT and YNNKEL (reference sequence). The CDR3 totals 19 residues. Exclusions: uncontrolled infection, other autoimmune disease, pregnancy, lactation. Thyroid ultrasound, orbital computed tomography, clinical symptoms, and serum thyroxine and TRAb underpinned diagnoses. The PBMCs studied were ones that came from about 9.9 ml fresh peripheral blood.

The sequence was obtained from a young woman with Graves' ophthalmopathy. Sample: blood. This chain links TRBV3-1 with TRBJ1-3, with 11 nucleotides matching TRBD1. In nucleotides, the CDR3 is TGTGCCAGCAGCCAAGGCGTGGACAGGGGGCTCTCTTTTGGAAACACCATATATTTT. The encoded protein is CASSQGVDRGLSFGNTIYF.